A selection of T cell receptor beta chains follows, all from one sample in a study of CD4 T cells in relation to SARS-CoV-2 and coronaviruses. These receptors' antigens are unknown. Profiled with immunoSEQ multiplex PCR; TCRdb holds only in-frame clones, not every one. The sample shows about 22,000 clones, roughly 80% of them seen only once. The sequenced sample was CD4+ T cells from PBMCs, cultured in vitro. These receptors all come from a human donor in good health. Each CDR3 is given with its conserved first and last residue. A D gene is named only where the DNA matches it firmly. Rows give clone size only sometimes, using once, few, many, or a class for an expanded clone.

j_call d_call v_call clone_size cdr3_nt cdr3_aa
TRBJ2-1 TRBD2 TRBV15 few TGTGCCACCATCCGGGACTATACCTACAATGAGCAGTTCTTC CATIRDYTYNEQFF
TRBJ2-3 NA TRBV12-3/TRBV12-4 NA TGTGCCAGCAGTACGGTCACAGATACGCAGTATTTT CASSTVTDTQYF
TRBJ2-3 NA TRBV24-1 NA TGTGCCACCAGTGATGCTAGTATTTCTGGCACAGATACGCAGTATTTT CATSDASISGTDTQYF
TRBJ2-1 TRBD2 TRBV4-2 NA TGTGCCAGCAGCCCGGGGACTAGCGACGACAATGAGCAGTTCTTC CASSPGTSDDNEQFF
TRBJ2-7 NA TRBV30 once TGTGCCTGGGCGAAGGGTAGCGGTAGGAGCTCCTACGAGCAGTACTTC CAWAKGSGRSSYEQYF
TRBJ1-1 NA TRBV19 NA TGTGCCAGTAGTGTACAGAGAGACACTGAAGCTTTCTTT CASSVQRDTEAFF
TRBJ1-6 NA TRBV7-9 few TGTGCCAGCAGCCGGGACGGGGTAAATTCACCCCTCCACTTT CASSRDGVNSPLHF
TRBJ1-6 NA TRBV3-1/TRBV3-2 NA TGTGCCAGCAGCCAAGTCGCCGGGCGGGGCTCCTATAATTCACCCCTCCACTTT CASSQVAGRGSYNSPLHF
TRBJ2-7 NA TRBV7-8 NA TGTGCCAGCAGCTTAAATAGCGAGCAGTACTTC CASSLNSEQYF
TRBJ2-7 TRBD2 TRBV19 NA TGTGCCAGTAGTATAGAGGGAGCGGGAATCGGCTACGAGCAGTACTTC CASSIEGAGIGYEQYF
TRBJ2-7 TRBD2 TRBV24-1 NA TGTGCCACCAGTGATTCCCAGGCGGGGACTATCTACGAGCAGTACTTC CATSDSQAGTIYEQYF
TRBJ2-1 TRBD2 TRBV24-1 NA TGTGCCACCAGTGACCCCGGGACTAGCGGGTACAATGAGCAGTTCTTC CATSDPGTSGYNEQFF
TRBJ1-2 NA TRBV19 few TGTGCCAGTAGTATAGTTTCGGTGGGGAACTATGGCTACACCTTC CASSIVSVGNYGYTF
TRBJ1-4 TRBD1 TRBV30 NA TGTGCCTGTAGGGACAGGGGGAGAAGTGAAAAACTGTTTTTT CACRDRGRSEKLFF
TRBJ2-1 TRBD1 TRBV5-1 NA TGCGCCAGCAGCCCTCCGGGACAGGGTTACAATGAGCAGTTCTTC CASSPPGQGYNEQFF
TRBJ2-3 NA TRBV6-5 few TGTGCCAGCAGCCGAATCGAAGATACGCAGTATTTT CASSRIEDTQYF
TRBJ1-2 TRBD1 TRBV7-8 NA TGTGCCAGCAGCTTAGCGTGGGACAGTGTAATCAATGGCTACACCTTC CASSLAWDSVINGYTF
TRBJ1-4 NA TRBV27 NA TGTGCCAGCAGTTTAGCTACAACTGGACAAAAACTGTTTTTT CASSLATTGQKLFF
TRBJ2-1 NA TRBV27 NA TGTGCCAGCAGCCCTAAACCGGGACGGGCATATGAGCAGTTCTTC CASSPKPGRAYEQFF
TRBJ1-2 NA TRBV18 NA TGTGCCAGCTCACCACCGAACAGCGGGGGCTACACCTTC CASSPPNSGGYTF
TRBJ2-5 NA TRBV30 NA TGTGCCTGGTCCGAGGGGTCCCAGTACCAAGAGACCCAGTACTTC CAWSEGSQYQETQYF
TRBJ2-3 TRBD2 TRBV7-9 NA TGTGCCAGCAGCGCAGATGGGGGAGGGGGCACAGATACGCAGTATTTT CASSADGGGGTDTQYF
TRBJ1-2 NA TRBV24-1 NA TGTGCCACCAGTGATTTGGAGGGTAGCTATGGCTACACCTTC CATSDLEGSYGYTF
TRBJ1-2 NA TRBV19 NA TGTGCCAGTAGTATAGTTAATCCGGGACTATTGATAAACTATGGCTACACCTTC CASSIVNPGLLINYGYTF
TRBJ2-3 TRBD2 TRBV11-3 NA TGTGCCAGCAGCCAAACTAGCGGTACGCAGTATTTT CASSQTSGTQYF
TRBJ1-5 NA TRBV18 NA TGTGCCAGCTCACCAGATAATAGCAATCAGCCCCAGCATTTT CASSPDNSNQPQHF
TRBJ2-1 TRBD2 TRBV10-3 NA TGTGCCATAACAGCGGGAGCGTACAATGAGCAGTTCTTC CAITAGAYNEQFF
TRBJ2-2 NA TRBV30 once TGTGCCTGGAGTGTACTCGGGGCGGGGGGGGAGCTGTTTTTT CAWSVLGAGGELFF
TRBJ2-1 TRBD2 TRBV6-4 NA TGTGCCAGCAGTAAGCTGAGCGGGGATATCTATGAGCAGTTCTTC CASSKLSGDIYEQFF
TRBJ2-5 TRBD1 TRBV9 NA TGTGCCAGCAGTTTTACAGGGGATGGGGAGACCCAGTACTTC CASSFTGDGETQYF
TRBJ2-7 NA TRBV6-5 few TGTGCCAGCAGTTACTCGCCTAGAGGGGCCTACGAGCAGTACTTC CASSYSPRGAYEQYF
TRBJ1-3 NA TRBV30 NA TGTGCCTGGAGTGTAGGCAGTTTCGGAAACACCATATATTTT CAWSVGSFGNTIYF
TRBJ2-3 TRBD2 TRBV11-2 NA TGTGCCAGCAGCCCGGGACTAGCGGGAGGCTTGGCAGATACGCAGTATTTT CASSPGLAGGLADTQYF
TRBJ1-6 NA TRBV6-5 NA TGTGCCAGCAGCCTTTTGGGGGGGTCACCCCTCCACTTT CASSLLGGSPLHF
TRBJ1-1 NA TRBV5-6 NA TGTGCCAGCAGCTCACAGGGCTTTGGGAACACTGAAGCTTTCTTT CASSSQGFGNTEAFF
TRBJ2-1 TRBD2 TRBV2 few TGTGCCAGCAGTGAACTAGCGGTGGGAGGGAGTGAGCAGTTCTTC CASSELAVGGSEQFF
TRBJ2-1 TRBD2 TRBV7-2 NA TGTGCCAGCAGCTCGGTAGCGGGAGGGCTTCCCAATGAGCAGTTCTTC CASSSVAGGLPNEQFF
TRBJ2-7 NA TRBV25-1 once TGTGCCAGCAGTGGTTCTCGAGGTACCCACGAGCAGTACTTC CASSGSRGTHEQYF
TRBJ1-4 NA TRBV10-3 NA TGTGCCATCAGTGGTCGTGGGGAAAAACTGTTTTTT CAISGRGEKLFF
TRBJ2-1 NA TRBV28 NA TGTGCCAGCAGTTTAGACCATGGGTCCTACAATGAGCAGTTCTTC CASSLDHGSYNEQFF
TRBJ2-3 TRBD2 TRBV3-1/TRBV3-2 NA TGTGCCAGCAGCCAAGGACTAGCGTACACAGATACGCAGTATTTT CASSQGLAYTDTQYF
TRBJ1-1 NA TRBV30 NA TGTGCCTGGAGGTTTAGTGCGACGGCTGAAGCTTTCTTT CAWRFSATAEAFF
TRBJ2-7 TRBD1 TRBV5-1 NA TGCGCCAGCAGCTCGACAGGGGACCGCGAGCAGTACTTC CASSSTGDREQYF
TRBJ2-1 NA TRBV5-4 NA TGTGCCAGCAGCTTATCCCCAGGGAGGTTCAATTACAATGAGCAGTTCTTC CASSLSPGRFNYNEQFF
TRBJ2-1 TRBD1 TRBV19 NA TGTGCCAGTAGTAACACAGGGGGCTCCTACAATGAGCAGTTCTTC CASSNTGGSYNEQFF
TRBJ2-7 NA TRBV9 NA TGTGCCAGCAGCGTAGGGCAGTCTCTCTCCTACGAGCAGTACTTC CASSVGQSLSYEQYF
TRBJ1-5 NA TRBV6-5 once TGTGCCAGCACGGGAGAGTATAGCAATCAGCCCCAGCATTTT CASTGEYSNQPQHF
TRBJ2-2 TRBD2 TRBV30 few TGTGCCAGCACCCCGGGACTACCGACCGGGGAGCTGTTTTTT CASTPGLPTGELFF
TRBJ2-5 TRBD1 TRBV19 NA TGTGCCAGCAATGACAGGGGGTGGGAGACCCAGTACTTC CASNDRGWETQYF
TRBJ1-4 NA TRBV9 NA TGTGCCAGCAGCACACAGGGAGGTCACTATGAAAAACTGTTTTTT CASSTQGGHYEKLFF
TRBJ2-1 TRBD1 TRBV19 NA TGTGCCAGTAACCCAGGACAGGGGTTCGGGAATGAGCAGTTCTTC CASNPGQGFGNEQFF
TRBJ2-5 TRBD1 TRBV5-8 NA TGTGCCAGCAGCTTGGGGGACGACAGGGGGGAGACCCAGTACTTC CASSLGDDRGETQYF
TRBJ2-7 TRBD2 TRBV4-2 NA TGTGCCAGCAGCCGAGCTAGCGGGAGGCTGACTTTATACGAGCAGTACTTC CASSRASGRLTLYEQYF
TRBJ2-1 NA TRBV30 NA TGTGCCTGGACGGGTCTTAATGAGCAGTTCTTC CAWTGLNEQFF